This T cell receptor beta chain was obtained from a study of cytomegalovirus exposure and HLA in healthy donors. Worth noting for this clone: What it binds is not known.

V was cut by 2 bases and J by 4 bases, with 9 bases left in between. The CDR3 contains 14 residues. Germline V CDR1 and CDR2: LNHDA, SQIVND (reference sequence). Whole-study results and caveats: Prior analysis indicated that the majority of TCR beta V segments exhibited productivity approximately 87% or approximately 30% of the time.

PCR employed 60 Vbeta and 13 Jbeta primers. Libraries were prepared by immunoSEQ multiplex PCR; TCRdb keeps only in-frame clonotypes and omits some of them. This listing includes under 200,000 clones. The rearrangement uses TRBV19 and TRBJ1-5; no definite D call. The TCR sequence derives from a woman aged 18-35 years in good health and CMV-seropositive. Sequencing was carried out using PBMCs. The CDR3 sequence is CASSIIGMNQPQHF. CDR3 bases: TGTGCCAGTAGTATAATCGGGATGAATCAGCCCCAGCATTTT.